This TCR beta chain was captured by sequencing in a study of cytomegalovirus exposure and HLA in healthy donors. Study as a whole: In a previous analysis, 95 million to 130 million unique TCR beta sequences were found from 150 million to 200 million T cells. Broader study findings: Highest at DRB1 and lowest at HLA-C, TCR association rates differed among HLA loci in a later analysis.

CDR1 is ENHRY and CDR2 is SYGVKD in the germline V gene. The CDR3 has 13 residues. On this clone itself: Its cognate antigen is unknown.

With 60 Vbeta and 13 Jbeta primers, the PCR was carried out. Sequenced by immunoSEQ multiplex PCR; TCRdb stores in-frame clones only, minus some. The sample shows under 200,000 clones, more than 65% of them seen only once. The chain is built from TRBV10-3 and TRBJ2-5, with 10 bases identical to TRBD1. Sequencing was done on a sample of PBMCs. This sequence originates from a woman in her forties or fifties in good health and CMV-seronegative. CDR3 region: CVTGQGLQETQYF. CDR3 nucleotides: TGTGTGACGGGACAGGGGCTCCAAGAGACCCAGTACTTC.